This TCR beta chain comes out of a study of T cell clonality in common variable immunodeficiency. Overall study findings and caveats: Common variable immunodeficiency TCR beta sequences reportedly had fewer deletions and N-nucleotide insertions.

As for this clone: What it binds is not known. The read halts 3 residues ahead of the CDR3 end, with the missing end drawn from the germline J gene.

Some clones are missing from TCRdb's copy, which holds only in-frame ones; the method was immunoSEQ multiplex PCR. The repertoire yields around 30,000 clones, none seen only once; the top ten contain around 28%. Trimming at V came to 2 bases and at J to 3 bases, leaving 13 bases not matched to a gene. Germline loops: CDR1 LNHDA, CDR2 SQIVND (reference sequence). The CDR3 consists of 18 residues. V is TRBV19 and J is TRBJ2-7, with 10 bases identical to TRBD1. The sequencing input was peripheral blood mononuclear cells. This receptor was obtained from a human donor with common variable immunodeficiency. The sequenced part of the CDR3 DNA is TGTGCCAGTAGTATACCGGGACAGGGGACGGGAGCTGTCTACGAG. Translation gives CASSIPGQGTGAVYE. The entire CDR3 reads CASSIPGQGTGAVYEQYF.